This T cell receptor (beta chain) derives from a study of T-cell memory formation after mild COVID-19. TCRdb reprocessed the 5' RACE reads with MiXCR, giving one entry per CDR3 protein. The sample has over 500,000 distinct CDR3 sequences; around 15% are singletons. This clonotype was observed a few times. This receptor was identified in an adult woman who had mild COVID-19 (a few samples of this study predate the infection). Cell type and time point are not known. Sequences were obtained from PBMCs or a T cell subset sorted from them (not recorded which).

The CDR3 spells CASSQQPGLAVRDTQYF. The DNA for the CDR3 is TGCGCCAGCAGCCAGCAGCCGGGACTAGCGGTCAGGGATACGCAGTATTTT. V gene TRBV4-1 combines with J gene TRBJ2-3, with 11 bases identical to TRBD2. CDR1 MGHRA and CDR2 YSYEKL come from the germline V gene. This CDR3 is 17 amino acids long. V trimming: 3 bases; J trimming: 6 bases; junction bases outside the gene matches: 11.